Listed below are T cell receptor beta chains from one sample, sequenced in a study of T cells in Graves' hyperthyroidism and ophthalmopathy. TCRdb used MiXCR to reprocess the multiplex PCR reads, holding one entry per CDR3 protein. The sample shows more than 500,000 distinct CDR3 sequences, around 15% of them seen only once. Sequencing was performed on blood. These receptor sequences come from a woman aged 30 to 39 with Graves' hyperthyroidism. Both conserved end residues are part of each CDR3. Each record gives: D gene, V gene, clone size, J gene, CDR3 DNA, CDR3 protein. The D gene is left open where the match is weak. Size values are once, few and many counts, or a class for expanded clones, and some rows have none.

d_gene: NA; v_gene: TRBV11-1; abundance: many; j_gene: TRBJ2-1; CDR3nt: TGTGCCAGCAGCTTAGGGCGGGACGATGAGCAGTTCTTC; CDR3aa: CASSLGRDDEQFF
d_gene: TRBD1; v_gene: TRBV12-3/TRBV12-4; abundance: few; j_gene: TRBJ1-2; CDR3nt: TGTGCCAGCAGTTTAAAGGGGAGACAGGGGAGGGATGGCTACACCTTC; CDR3aa: CASSLKGRQGRDGYTF
d_gene: NA; v_gene: TRBV20-1; abundance: few; j_gene: TRBJ2-7; CDR3nt: TGCAGTGCTGACAGGCCTTTAGGGTACGAGCAGTACTTC; CDR3aa: CSADRPLGYEQYF
d_gene: NA; v_gene: TRBV12-3/TRBV12-4; abundance: many; j_gene: TRBJ1-5; CDR3nt: TGTGCCAGCAGCCGGACACGAGAAAGCAATCAGCCCCAGCATTTT; CDR3aa: CASSRTRESNQPQHF
d_gene: NA; v_gene: TRBV12-3/TRBV12-4; abundance: many; j_gene: TRBJ2-7; CDR3nt: TGTGCCAGCAGTCCAGGAAGGTATTCCTACGAGCAGTACTTC; CDR3aa: CASSPGRYSYEQYF
d_gene: TRBD1; v_gene: TRBV2; abundance: NA; j_gene: TRBJ2-1; CDR3nt: TGTGCCAGCAGGCCCGACAGGGGAAGGAAGAATGAGCAGTTCTTC; CDR3aa: CASRPDRGRKNEQFF
d_gene: NA; v_gene: TRBV12-3/TRBV12-4; abundance: many; j_gene: TRBJ2-2; CDR3nt: TGTGCCAGCAGCCTACGCGGAAGAAACACCGGGGAGCTGTTTTTT; CDR3aa: CASSLRGRNTGELFF
d_gene: TRBD1; v_gene: TRBV28; abundance: few; j_gene: TRBJ1-6; CDR3nt: TGTGCCAGCAGAGACGCAGGGGGCGCTAGCAATTCACCCCTCCACTTT; CDR3aa: CASRDAGGASNSPLHF
d_gene: TRBD2; v_gene: TRBV27; abundance: many; j_gene: TRBJ2-7; CDR3nt: TGTGCCAGCAGTTTGGGACTAGCCTACGAGCAGTACTTC; CDR3aa: CASSLGLAYEQYF
d_gene: TRBD1; v_gene: TRBV20-1; abundance: many; j_gene: TRBJ1-1; CDR3nt: TGCAGTGCTAGAGCAGGGGGCGACACTGAAGCTTTCTTT; CDR3aa: CSARAGGDTEAFF
d_gene: NA; v_gene: TRBV20-1; abundance: many; j_gene: TRBJ1-4; CDR3nt: TGCAGTGGACTGTCCAATGAAAAACTGTTTTTT; CDR3aa: CSGLSNEKLFF
d_gene: NA; v_gene: TRBV3-1; abundance: few; j_gene: TRBJ1-4; CDR3nt: TGTGCCAGCAGCCAAGAAGGAGGGCGAGGTGAAAAACTGTTTTTT; CDR3aa: CASSQEGGRGEKLFF
d_gene: NA; v_gene: TRBV2; abundance: many; j_gene: TRBJ2-7; CDR3nt: TGTGCCAGCAGTGGCCGTGGGTCCTACGAGCAGTACTTC; CDR3aa: CASSGRGSYEQYF
d_gene: NA; v_gene: TRBV7-2; abundance: few; j_gene: TRBJ2-6; CDR3nt: TGTGCCGGGCTTTCCTCTGGGGCCAACGTCCTGACTTTC; CDR3aa: CAGLSSGANVLTF
d_gene: NA; v_gene: TRBV28; abundance: many; j_gene: TRBJ2-1; CDR3nt: TGTGCCAGCAGCTCACAGGGACTTGAGCAGTTCTTC; CDR3aa: CASSSQGLEQFF
d_gene: NA; v_gene: TRBV28; abundance: many; j_gene: TRBJ2-7; CDR3nt: TGTGCCAGCAGTTTTAGGGCAGGGATGTACGAGCAGTACTTC; CDR3aa: CASSFRAGMYEQYF
d_gene: NA; v_gene: TRBV20-1; abundance: many; j_gene: TRBJ2-2; CDR3nt: TGCAGTGCTAGAGATCTGAGGGGCATAAACACCGGGGAGCTGTTTTTT; CDR3aa: CSARDLRGINTGELFF